The source of this T cell receptor beta chain is a study of T cells expressing NK-cell markers (dated by TCRdb to about 2020). Background on the whole study: About 8 donors provided sorted CD3+CD56+NKG2C+, CD3+CD56+NKG2C- and CD3+CD56-NKG2C+ T-cell subsets, whose TCR beta-chain repertoires were profiled. Seven of the eight sequenced donors were HCMV-seropositive and one was HCMV-seronegative. All eight donors whose samples were sequenced were randomly selected healthy volunteers, three of them men and five women. Sequencing of the libraries produced 2 x 150 bp reads on Illumina HiSeq 2000/2500, MiSeq or NextSeq.

HCMV serostatus was determined by detecting HCMV-specific IgG in serum with a commercial ELISA kit. Ficoll density gradient centrifugation was used to isolate peripheral blood mononuclear cells from blood. The sequencer was an Illumina HiSeq 2000. 5'RACE template switching, by which a universal primer site and unique molecular identifiers were added, was used to make TCR beta cDNA libraries. cDNA synthesis was primed from the TCR beta constant segment and was followed by two successive PCR amplification steps. The study's own analysis went as follows. MIGEC was used to demultiplex reads and group the reads by UMI, and MiTCR was used to assemble and quantify clonotypes. To remove erroneous sequences, TCR cDNA sequences were retained only when supported by two or more reads. Downstream repertoire analysis used the tcR package, and clonotypes were matched across fractions by CDR3 nucleotide sequence plus V segment. VDJmatch was used to annotate antigen specificity against VDJdb, with one amino acid substitution in CDR3 permitted. The reads were reprocessed in TCRdb, with one entry per CDR3 protein sequence and no accompanying DNA. The V and J calls here are based on TCRdb, not the publication. This sample's clone table shows some 150,000 distinct CDR3 sequences. Around 10% of the sample is held by the ten biggest clonotypes.

The germline V gene sets CDR1 to MGHRA and CDR2 to YSYEKL. The CDR3 goes from the cysteine to the phenylalanine over 13 residues. No DNA has been recorded. Results the study describes overall, beyond this receptor: In several donors, the dominant CD3+CD56+NKG2C+ clonotypes ranked among the top 10 CD8+ clonotypes, making up about 1.0-7.5% of CD8+ T cells. Whether the expanded NKG2C-expressing T cell clones were specific for HCMV antigens remained unclear. Those dominant clonotypes were again the most abundant among CD3+CD56-NKG2C+ cells in a few donors, at about 28.3-65%.

Concerning this clonotype itself: It lacks a known antigen.

This TCR was recovered from a young man in good health. Donor details come from another sample of the same person, matched by shared clones. The sequenced material came from blood T cells: a sorted CD56 or NKG2C T cell subset, CD4+ or CD8+ T cells, or bulk PBMC T cells (not recorded which). This chain is built from TRBV4-1 and TRBJ2-1. The CDR3 reads as follows: CASSPALHNEQFF.